This T cell receptor (beta chain) was captured by sequencing in a study of blood T cell repertoires in COVID-19. Study-level background: T cells, B-cell-depleted T cells, or PBMCs supplied cDNA or gDNA.

Sequencing used immunoSEQ multiplex PCR; TCRdb keeps in-frame clones, though not all of them. The data hold 130,000 or so clones, with almost 85% observed a single time. The CDR3 is 13 amino acids. Trimming left V 5 bases short and J 2 bases short, with 6 bases between. Germline V CDR1 and CDR2: MNHEY, SVGAGI. The chain is built from TRBV6-5 and TRBJ2-2; unclear D gene. The source is a woman aged 45-65 years with acute COVID-19. The sample was PBMCs or T cells enriched from blood (not recorded which). CDR3 in DNA: TGTGCCAGCAGTCCACTAAACACCGGGGAGCTGTTTTTT. It codes for CASSPLNTGELFF.